The 4 T cell receptor beta chains below come from one sample, sequenced in a study of shared clonotypes between healthy human individuals (TCRdb year 2020). CD8 naive samples consisted of CD45RO-negative cells that were positively selected for CCR7, yielding a CD45RA+CCR7+ population without TemRA cells. The protocol used for the library was the immunoSEQ multiplex PCR assay. TCRdb stores this immuneACCESS table with in-frame sequences only. Part of the clones is absent; in the studies checked, under half of the shortfall reflects unresolved V genes, and no reason is known for the rest. The sample profile shows nearly 2 million clones; around 96% of them were found once. More than 0.9% of the sample belongs to the ten largest clones. The sequenced material came from naive CD8+ T cells sorted from blood. Reading the label with the study, this specimen's cell subset or site is: CD45RA+CCR7+. The receptors originated from a man aged 18 to 30 in good health.

The V call is TRBV6-1, the J call TRBJ2-7, with D hard to call. This CDR3 has 13 residues. CDR1 and CDR2 (germline): MNHNS, SASEGT. The V gene lost 1 base and the J gene lost 7 bases, with 11 bases spanning the gap. The CDR3 is CASSEGDRWEQYF. The CDR3 DNA sequence: TGTGCCAGCAGTGAAGGGGATAGGTGGGAGCAGTACTTC.

About this clone itself: Additional DNA sequences in this sample encode the identical CDR3. The genes are TRBV4-3 and TRBJ2-7; TRBD1 aligns across 7 bases. The CDR3 loop spans 13 amino acids. CDR1 is LGHNA and CDR2 is YSLEER in the germline V gene. The V segment lost 2 bases and the J segment 3 bases; nucleotides outside the gene matches: 1. The DNA for the CDR3 is TGCGCCAGCAGCCAACACAGGGGCTACGAGCAGTACTTC. It encodes CASSQHRGYEQYF.

Notes on this clone: The same CDR3 arises from other DNA sequences in this sample as well. The genes are TRBV7-9 and TRBJ2-3; D not certain. The germline V gene encodes CDR1 SEHNR and CDR2 FQNEAQ (reference sequence). Trimming removed 1 base at V and 2 bases at J, with 4 bases between. The CDR3 runs to 13 residues. Written as DNA, the CDR3 is TGTGCCAGCAGCTTAGGTGACACAGATACGCAGTATTTT. Translation gives CASSLGDTDTQYF.

The chain uses TRBV5-1 and TRBJ2-7; possibly TRBD1 for D (5 bases). Per germline, CDR1 SGHRS and CDR2 YFSETQ. CDR3 length equals 16 residues. The ends were cut back, 3 bases at V and 6 bases at J, with 22 bases in the middle. The CDR3 coding sequence is TGCGCCAGCAGCTCCCCCCCGGCAGGGCCCCTGGGCGAGCAGTACTTC. Translation: CASSSPPAGPLGEQYF.